A single sample gave rise to the 25 T cell receptor beta chains below, sequenced in a study of T cells after yellow fever vaccination. TCRdb redid the calling of the 5' RACE reads with MiXCR, one entry per CDR3 protein. The data show some 400,000 distinct CDR3 sequences, more than 5.5% seen once. The sample here was PBMCs, taken 5 days after the yellow fever booster vaccination. The receptors were sampled from a man aged 25 to 40 who received the YFV17D yellow fever vaccine.

There are a few counts of this clonotype. The chain has TRBV29-1 and TRBJ2-7, with D possibly matching TRBD2 (5 bases). Germline values: CDR1 SQVTM, CDR2 ANQGSEA. V was pared by 2 bases and J by 6 bases, with 14 bases between. This CDR3 has 13 residues. The CDR3 spells CSVEWTADGEQYF. The CDR3 DNA follows: TGCAGCGTTGAATGGACTGCGGATGGCGAGCAGTACTTC.

This clonotype was picked up many times. The gene calls are TRBV7-2 and TRBJ2-5; D is unresolved. This CDR3 is 14 amino acids long. The V end was cut by 1 base, the J end by 5 bases, with 11 bases between. Looked up from germline, CDR1 is SGHTA and CDR2 is FQGNSA. CDR3 protein: CASSLVRVGETQYF. The CDR3 DNA reads as TGTGCCAGCAGCTTAGTAAGGGTTGGGGAGACCCAGTACTTC.

This clonotype turned up a few times. CDR3 DNA sequence: TGTGCCAGCAGCGCGGACAGGGGGCGTCCAAAACTGTTTTTT. This sequence encodes CASSADRGRPKLFF. The V call is TRBV7-2, the J call TRBJ1-4; 11 nucleotides align to TRBD1. CDR1 and CDR2 (germline): SGHTA, FQGNSA. Germline trimming cut 5 bases from V and 10 bases from J; bases unmatched to any gene: 6. This CDR3 is 14 amino acids long.

In its sample, this clonotype was seen many times. J is TRBJ2-1 and V is TRBV7-2, with D unclear. This CDR3 has 12 residues. V lost 5 bases to trimming and J lost 3 bases, with 5 bases between them. CDR1 is SGHTA and CDR2 is FQGNSA in the germline V gene. This chain's CDR3 is CASSRNYNEQFF. In nucleotides, the CDR3 is TGTGCCAGCAGCCGAAACTACAATGAGCAGTTCTTC.

This clonotype was found a few times. The chain combines TRBV7-2 with TRBJ2-1, with 8 positions matching TRBD2. CDR3 length: 15 residues. CDR1 is SGHTA, CDR2 FQGNSA, per germline. With 3 bases clipped from V and 6 bases from J, the junction kept 7 bases outside the gene matches. The CDR3 here is CASSLSSGSSNEQFF. In DNA form, the CDR3 reads TGTGCCAGCAGCTTGTCGAGCGGGAGCTCCAATGAGCAGTTCTTC.

This clonotype occurred a few times. The chain employs TRBV7-2 and TRBJ2-2, with D maybe TRBD2 (5 bases). The V and J ends lost 5 bases and 8 bases respectively, with 12 bases between them. From germline, CDR1 is SGHTA and CDR2 FQGNSA. CDR3 length: 13 residues. The CDR3 here is CASSLIGLGELFF. CDR3 in DNA: TGTGCCAGCAGCCTTATTGGACTTGGGGAGCTGTTTTTT.

V is TRBV20-1 and J is TRBJ2-7, with a tentative D call TRBD2 (5 bases). V was trimmed by 2 bases and J by 6 bases, leaving 8 bases between them. Germline V lookup: CDR1 DFQATT, CDR2 SNEGSKA (reference sequence). The CDR3 runs to 11 residues. CDR3 residues: CSARLAREQYF. The CDR3 DNA follows: TGCAGTGCTAGACTAGCTCGCGAGCAGTACTTC.

V is TRBV5-4 and J is TRBJ2-1; 10 nucleotides align to TRBD2. J lost 2 bases, V lost 4 bases, and 9 bases had no gene match. CDR1 and CDR2 (germline): SGHNT, YYREEE (reference sequence). This CDR3 spans 17 amino acids. This CDR3 reads CASSGRTSGATYNEQFF. CDR3 nucleotides: TGTGCCAGCAGCGGCCGGACTAGCGGTGCTACCTACAATGAGCAGTTCTTC.

This clonotype was seen ten or more times. The gene calls are TRBV6-5 and TRBJ2-7; TRBD2 agrees at 13 bases. V lost 3 bases, J lost 2 bases, and 7 bases stayed unmatched. The CDR3 is 17 amino acids. Looked up from germline, CDR1 is MNHEY and CDR2 is SVGAGI. This CDR3 reads CASSYSAGTSGTYEQYF. As DNA, the CDR3 is TGTGCCAGCAGTTATTCCGCTGGGACTAGCGGGACCTACGAGCAGTACTTC.

The table lists this clonotype with a few counts. The chain employs TRBV3-1 and TRBJ2-5; D remains ambiguous. Trimming took off 2 bases at V and 1 base at J, with 5 bases between the two ends. The CDR3 spans 13 residues. CDR1 is LGHDT, CDR2 YNNKEL, per germline (reference sequence). This CDR3 is CASSQIGQETQYF. For the CDR3, the DNA is TGTGCCAGCAGCCAAATCGGCCAAGAGACCCAGTACTTC.

This clonotype was detected only a few times. V usage is TRBV5-8 and J usage is TRBJ2-7; 10 positions agree with TRBD2. V shed 0 bases, J shed 2 bases, and the junction held 8 bases outside the gene matches. The CDR3 length is 17 residues. Germline CDR1 and CDR2: SGHTS and YDEGEE. The CDR3 bases are TGTGCCAGCAGCTTGGCCTTTAGCGGGAGGTCTACCTACGAGCAGTACTTC. Translating it yields CASSLAFSGRSTYEQYF.

The CDR3 loop is CASSLMGGVKNIQYF. DNA of the CDR3: TGTGCCAGCAGTTTAATGGGGGGGGTCAAAAACATTCAGTACTTC. The chain has TRBV28 and TRBJ2-4; 7 bases match TRBD2. This CDR3 has 15 amino acids. Germline CDR1 is MDHEN and CDR2 is SYDVKM. Losses at the gene ends were 2 bases for V and 3 bases for J; bases not matched to a gene: 4.

In this sample, this clonotype turned up a few times. This chain joins TRBV4-3 and TRBJ2-7, with no clear D. V shed 6 bases and J shed 0 bases, with 15 bases lying between them. This CDR3 comprises 15 residues. Per the germline V gene, CDR1 is LGHNA and CDR2 is YSLEER. CDR3 loop: CASRPSVEPSYEQYF. As DNA, the CDR3 is TGCGCCAGCAGGCCTTCGGTGGAGCCCTCCTACGAGCAGTACTTC.

This chain links TRBV18 with TRBJ2-7; D is unresolved. Germline-derived CDR1 and CDR2 are KGHSH and LQKENI. Trimming took 4 bases from V and 0 from J, leaving 13 bases between them. The CDR3 spans 15 residues. The CDR3 DNA sequence: TGTGCCAGCTCACTCTCGACTGGCAGCTCCTACGAGCAGTACTTC. Amino acids: CASSLSTGSSYEQYF.

The V call is TRBV2, the J call TRBJ1-1; no firm D call. From germline, CDR1 is SNHLY and CDR2 FYNNEI. This CDR3 contains 12 residues. V dropped 5 bases and J dropped 10 bases, with 14 bases sitting between them. The CDR3 DNA is TGTGCCAGCAGTTTTCAGAGCGGGTCAGCTTTCTTT. It specifies CASSFQSGSAFF.

This clonotype was seen many times. The rearrangement links TRBV5-6 to TRBJ2-3, with D possibly TRBD2 on 6 matching bases. V lost 3 bases and J 11 bases, leaving 13 bases between the germline ends. CDR3 length: 12 amino acids. CDR1 and CDR2 (germline): SGHDT, YYEEEE. In DNA form, the CDR3 reads TGTGCCAGCAGCTGGGAGCGGGTTGAGCAGTATTTT. Residues: CASSWERVEQYF. Together with reference TRBV5-6 and TRBJ2-3, the CDR3 gives the full variable domain: DAGVTQSPTHLIKTRGQQVTLRCSPKSGHDTVSWYQQALGQGPQFIFQYYEEEERQRGNFPDRFSGHQFPNYSSELNVNALLLGDSALYLCASSWERVEQYFGPGTRLTVL.

This clonotype was counted a few times. CDR3 loop: CASSRGPKETQYF. DNA for the CDR3: TGTGCCAGCTCCAGGGGCCCGAAAGAGACCCAGTACTTC. The chain uses TRBV7-6 and TRBJ2-5, with TRBD1 as a possible D gene (6 bases). The CDR3 covers 13 residues. Deletions cut 8 bases from V and 3 bases from J, with 13 bases between. Germline loops: CDR1 SGHVS, CDR2 FNYEAQ.

This clonotype appeared a few times. The CDR3 DNA reads as TGTGCCACCGCCCGCCTCGGTACTGACAATGAGCAGTTCTTC. Translating gives CATARLGTDNEQFF. V and J are TRBV2 and TRBJ2-1; D is unresolved. Germline V lookup: CDR1 SNHLY, CDR2 FYNNEI. With 10 bases removed from V and 5 bases from J, the gap between germline ends came to 18 bases. CDR3 length equals 14 residues.

This clonotype has just a few counts. The chain combines TRBV28 with TRBJ2-3; 11 bases fit TRBD2. Germline CDR1 MDHEN, CDR2 SYDVKM. Germline trimming cut 3 bases from V and 5 bases from J; bases unmatched to any gene: 4. CDR3 length: 15 residues. DNA for the CDR3: TGTGCCAGCAGTTTTAGCGGGAGGGTCGGAGATACGCAGTATTTT. Its translation is CASSFSGRVGDTQYF.

This clonotype was observed at least ten times. The chain employs TRBV3-1 and TRBJ1-2, with D unresolved. V was shortened by 0 bases and J by 5 bases, with 7 bases between the two germline ends. The CDR3 loop spans 13 amino acids. Germline values: CDR1 LGHDT, CDR2 YNNKEL (reference sequence). CDR3 nucleotides: TGTGCCAGCAGCCAAGAGGACGCGTATGGCTACACCTTC. It yields the protein CASSQEDAYGYTF. Full variable domain (rest looked up from reference TRBV3-1 and TRBJ1-2): DTAVSQTPKYLVTQMGNDKSIKCEQNLGHDTMYWYKQDSKKFLKIMFSYNNKELIINETVPNRFSPKSPDKAHLNLHINSLELGDSAVYFCASSQEDAYGYTFGSGTRLTVV.

There are a few counts of this clonotype. The chain employs TRBV18 and TRBJ1-6, with D maybe TRBD1 (5 bases). The germline V and J ends were trimmed by 6 bases and 7 bases, with 16 bases remaining between them. The CDR3 has 15 residues. Germline V lookup: CDR1 KGHSH, CDR2 LQKENI. The CDR3 protein is CASSLGASGNSPLHF. The CDR3, as DNA: TGTGCCAGCTCTCTTGGGGCCTCAGGCAATTCACCCCTCCACTTT.

About this clonotype: No conserved phenylalanine or tryptophan is present at the end of the CDR3, so a read error is the likely explanation. The genes are TRBV6-1 and TRBJ2-7; D remains ambiguous. This CDR3 is 13 amino acids long. Between the trimmed V and J ends, which lost 6 bases and 5 bases, there was a span of 14 bases. Germline V lookup: CDR1 MNHNS, CDR2 SASEGT. DNA for the CDR3: TGTGCCAGCAGATCCCCTACGCAAGACGAGCAGTACTAC. It codes for CASRSPTQDEQYY.

The rearrangement joins TRBV5-4 to TRBJ2-7; D is possibly TRBD2 (6 bases). The CDR3 spans 14 residues. V lost 8 bases, J lost 3 bases, and 18 bases lay in between. Per the germline V gene, CDR1 is SGHNT and CDR2 is YYREEE (reference sequence). The CDR3 DNA sequence: TGTGCCAGGAGCCCGGGGGTCGGGTGCTACGAGCAGTACTTC. Its protein product is CARSPGVGCYEQYF.

The chain has TRBV28 and TRBJ2-7; the D is unclear. Trimming pared 3 bases from V and 5 bases from J, leaving 8 bases between. CDR1 is MDHEN, CDR2 SYDVKM, per germline. The CDR3 is 12 amino acids. The CDR3 DNA reads as TGTGCCAGCAGTTTTTTAGGGAACGAGCAGTACTTC. Its protein is CASSFLGNEQYF.

This clonotype appeared a few times. J is TRBJ2-2 and V is TRBV5-1, with 15 bases lining up with TRBD2. The germline CDR1 and CDR2 sequences are SGHRS and YFSETQ. With V trimmed by 4 bases and J by 4 bases, 5 bases remained unmatched. The CDR3 sequence is 17 residues long. The CDR3 nucleotides are TGCGCCAGCAGCCCGGGACTAGCGGGAGGAGTCACCGGGGAGCTGTTTTTT. Amino acids: CASSPGLAGGVTGELFF.